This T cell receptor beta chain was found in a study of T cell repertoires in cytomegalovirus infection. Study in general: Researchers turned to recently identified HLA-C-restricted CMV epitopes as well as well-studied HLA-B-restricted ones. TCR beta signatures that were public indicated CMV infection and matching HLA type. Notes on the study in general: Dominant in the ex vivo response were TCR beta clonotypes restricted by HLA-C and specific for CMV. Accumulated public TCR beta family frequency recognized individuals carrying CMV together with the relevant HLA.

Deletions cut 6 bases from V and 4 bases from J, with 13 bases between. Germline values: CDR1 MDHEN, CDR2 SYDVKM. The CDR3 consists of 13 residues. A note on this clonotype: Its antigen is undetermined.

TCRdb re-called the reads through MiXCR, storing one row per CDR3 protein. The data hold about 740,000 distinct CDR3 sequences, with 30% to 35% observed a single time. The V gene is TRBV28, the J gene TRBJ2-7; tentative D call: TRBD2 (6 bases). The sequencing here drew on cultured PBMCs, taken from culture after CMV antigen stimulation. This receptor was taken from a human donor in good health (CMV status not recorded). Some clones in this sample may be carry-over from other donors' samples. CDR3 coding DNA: TGTGCCAGCAGAGCCGGGACTGAGTACGAGCAGTACTTC. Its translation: CASRAGTEYEQYF.